One and the same sample provided the 6 T cell receptor beta chains below, sequenced in a study of T cell responses to AZD1222 COVID-19 vaccine (dated by TCRdb to the early 2020s). Libraries were prepared through the immunoSEQ multiplex PCR assay. TCRdb's version of the immuneACCESS table is confined to in-frame rearrangements and falls short of the full clone set. An unresolved V gene accounts for under half of the shortfall where checked; the remainder is of unknown origin. The sample table shows more than 85,000 clones, and 85% to 90% are seen once. The ten biggest clones cover approximately 16% of the sample. The label giving this sample's time point can be read as: baseline before first vaccination. This specimen consisted of peripheral blood, obtained on day 0 of AZD1222 vaccination. The source is an adult in good health.

The chain carries TRBV29-1 and TRBJ1-1, with 10 positions matching TRBD1. The CDR3 consists of 14 residues. J was trimmed by 2 bases and V by 5 bases; bases with no gene match: 5. Germline V gives CDR1 SQVTM, CDR2 ANQGSEA. The CDR3 spells CSVRTGGRNTEAFF. The CDR3 region has the DNA TGCAGCGTTCGGACAGGGGGGCGAAACACTGAAGCTTTCTTT.

The gene calls are TRBV2 and TRBJ2-3; weak D call: TRBD2 (5 bases). Trimming removed 9 bases at V and 7 bases at J, with 17 bases between. Germline V gene sequence: CDR1 SNHLY, CDR2 FYNNEI. This CDR3 contains 13 residues. CDR3 bases: TGTGCCAGAAGGGAGACAAACCTGAATACGCAGTATTTT. Protein product: CARRETNLNTQYF.

J is TRBJ1-2 and V is TRBV7-2; TRBD1 aligns across 7 bases. V shed 5 bases and J 8 bases; nucleotides not matched to a gene: 11. CDR3 length: 14 residues. Per the germline V gene, CDR1 is SGHTA and CDR2 is FQGNSA. CDR3: CASSALTGYEGYTF. CDR3 DNA: TGTGCCAGCAGCGCCCTGACAGGGTATGAAGGCTACACCTTC. Using reference TRBV7-2 and TRBJ1-2 for the parts outside the CDR3, the full variable domain is GAGVSQSPSNKVTEKGKDVELRCDPISGHTALYWYRQSLGQGLEFLIYFQGNSAPDKSGLPSDRFSAERTGGSVSTLTIQRTQQEDSAVYLCASSALTGYEGYTFGSGTRLTVV.

The CDR3 bases are TGCAGTGTTACACGGGACACTGAAGCTTTCTTT. Translation: CSVTRDTEAFF. The chain joins TRBV20-1 to TRBJ1-1; no definite D call. This CDR3 has 11 amino acids. Per the germline V gene, CDR1 is DFQATT and CDR2 is SNEGSKA (reference sequence). Trimming removed 7 bases at V and 3 bases at J, with 9 bases between.

This chain connects TRBV5-4 to TRBJ1-1; D perhaps matches TRBD1 (6 bases). This CDR3 is built from 14 residues. Per germline, CDR1 SGHNT and CDR2 YYREEE (reference sequence). Trimming took off 4 bases at V and 1 base at J, with 11 bases between the two ends. The CDR3 here is CASSGGQTNTEAFF. Here the CDR3 DNA reads TGTGCCAGCAGCGGAGGACAGACGAACACTGAAGCTTTCTTT.

This clone is a singleton in its sample. V gene TRBV10-3 combines with J gene TRBJ2-7; TRBD2 aligns across 8 bases. The trim removed 5 bases at V and 2 bases at J, leaving 5 bases unmatched. Germline lookup yields CDR1 ENHRY and CDR2 SYGVKD. This CDR3 is built from 14 residues. Written as DNA, the CDR3 is TGTGCCATCAGTCGGGGGGGAGGAACCTACGAGCAGTACTTC. Translating it yields CAISRGGGTYEQYF.